These T cell receptor beta chains were read from a single sample in a study of lymphopenia after photon versus proton radiotherapy. Some clones are missing from TCRdb's copy, which holds only in-frame ones; the method was immunoSEQ multiplex PCR. The sample lists about 34,000 clones, about 87% occurring once. This specimen consisted of peripheral blood, obtained from a patient treated with proton-based radiotherapy. These receptors were taken from a woman between 70 and 85 years old with pancreatic cancer. The CDR3 runs from the conserved cysteine through the conserved F or W. A D gene is named only where the DNA matches it firmly. Size is stated for part of the rows, as once, few or many counts, or as a class when the clone is expanded.

CASTSAPTSAEQFF	TGTGCCAGCACCTCCGCCCCAACTAGCGCTGAGCAGTTCTTC	.	TRBV27	TRBJ2-1	TRBD2
CASSKQRVSSYEQYF	TGTGCCAGTAGCAAGCAGAGGGTAAGCTCCTACGAGCAGTACTTC	.	TRBV19	TRBJ2-7	.
CASSLPPPDTQYF	TGTGCCAGCAGTTTACCCCCCCCAGATACGCAGTATTTT	.	TRBV27	TRBJ2-3	.
CASSGLAGGLSRETQYF	TGTGCCAGCAGTGGACTAGCGGGAGGGTTATCACGGGAGACCCAGTACTTC	.	TRBV27	TRBJ2-5	TRBD2
CASSLSTTGFIIDTQYF	TGTGCCAGCAGTTTATCCACGACGGGATTTATAATAGATACGCAGTATTTT	few	TRBV28	TRBJ2-3	.
CASNRGPGQPQHF	TGTGCCAGTAACCGGGGGCCCGGTCAGCCCCAGCATTTT	few	TRBV19	TRBJ1-5	.
CAYAAGDEQYF	TGTGCCTATGCAGCGGGGGACGAGCAGTACTTC	.	TRBV30	TRBJ2-7	TRBD2
CATTVVDTEAFF	TGTGCCACCACGGTTGTGGACACTGAAGCTTTCTTT	.	TRBV6-1	TRBJ1-1	.
CASSQESLIAGREPTQETQYF	TGTGCCAGCAGCCAAGAGAGCCTTATAGCGGGCAGGGAACCCACACAAGAGACCCAGTACTTC	.	TRBV14	TRBJ2-5	TRBD2
CASSLVSNEQFF	TGTGCCAGCAGCTTAGTCTCCAATGAGCAGTTCTTC	.	TRBV7-9	TRBJ2-1	.
CASSIGQGTDTQYF	TGTGCCAGTAGTATTGGACAGGGCACAGATACGCAGTATTTT	.	TRBV19	TRBJ2-3	TRBD1
CASRILGNTIYF	TGTGCCAGCAGAATCCTTGGAAACACCATATATTTT	.	TRBV28	TRBJ1-3	.
CASSQSLGGTGELFF	TGCGCCAGCAGCCAATCTCTCGGCGGCACCGGGGAGCTGTTTTTT	.	TRBV4-3	TRBJ2-2	.
CASSKAQGEAGELFF	TGTGCCAGCAGCAAAGCGCAGGGAGAGGCCGGGGAGCTGTTTTTT	.	TRBV21-1	TRBJ2-2	.
CASSLAERDTEAFF	TGTGCCAGCAGCTTAGCGGAAAGGGACACTGAAGCTTTCTTT	.	TRBV7-9	TRBJ1-1	.
CASSLVGRGSTEAFF	TGTGCCAGCAGCTTAGTCGGACGGGGAAGCACTGAAGCTTTCTTT	once	TRBV7-6	TRBJ1-1	.
CASSLRQDLSYNSPLHF	TGTGCCAGCAGCTTGCGACAGGACCTCTCCTATAATTCACCCCTCCACTTT	.	TRBV5-6	TRBJ1-6	.
CASSLYSEKLFF	TGTGCCAGCAGTTTATATAGTGAAAAACTGTTTTTT	.	TRBV28	TRBJ1-4	.
CASSQGTSGGTDTQYF	TGTGCCAGCAGCCAAGGGACTAGCGGAGGCACAGATACGCAGTATTTT	.	TRBV7-3	TRBJ2-3	TRBD2
CASSAGTGAYEQYF	TGTGCCAGCAGCGCCGGAACAGGGGCCTACGAGCAGTACTTC	.	TRBV2	TRBJ2-7	TRBD1
CAKDSGRESYNEQFF	TGTGCCAAAGATAGCGGGAGGGAATCCTACAATGAGCAGTTCTTC	.	TRBV9	TRBJ2-1	TRBD2
CASSLAGTSSFFTDTQYF	TGTGCCAGCAGCTTAGCCGGGACTAGCTCTTTCTTCACAGATACGCAGTATTTT	once	TRBV7-6	TRBJ2-3	TRBD2
CAWSEGIYSNQPQHF	TGTGCCTGGAGTGAAGGGATCTATAGCAATCAGCCCCAGCATTTT	.	TRBV30	TRBJ1-5	.
CASSQGQGAISSTDTQYF	TGTGCCAGCAGCCAGGGACAGGGAGCCATCTCTAGCACAGATACGCAGTATTTT	once	TRBV11-3	TRBJ2-3	TRBD1
CASSPGVWRGYTF	TGTGCCAGCAGTCCCGGAGTGTGGAGAGGCTACACCTTC	.	TRBV28	TRBJ1-2	.
CASSAQEGPYEQYF	TGTGCCAGCAGCGCGCAAGAGGGCCCCTACGAGCAGTACTTC	.	TRBV7-2	TRBJ2-7	.
CASGTRVNTEAFF	TGTGCCAGCGGAACAAGGGTAAACACTGAAGCTTTCTTT	.	TRBV27	TRBJ1-1	.
CASRLSGRGNTGELFF	TGTGCCAGCAGGCTCAGCGGGAGGGGGAACACCGGGGAGCTGTTTTTT	.	TRBV27	TRBJ2-2	TRBD2
CASSEPGGGNTEAFF	TGTGCCAGCAGCGAACCAGGGGGCGGGAACACTGAAGCTTTCTTT	.	TRBV28	TRBJ1-1	TRBD1
CASSQSTGQALYEQYF	TGCGCCAGCAGTCAATCTACGGGACAGGCCCTTTACGAGCAGTACTTC	.	TRBV23-1	TRBJ2-7	TRBD1
CASSQDNRRSSGNTIYF	TGCGCCAGCAGCCAAGATAACAGGAGAAGCTCTGGAAACACCATATATTTT	.	TRBV4-3	TRBJ1-3	.
CASSPYGQGAGQPQHF	TGTGCCAGCTCACCATACGGACAGGGGGCAGGTCAGCCCCAGCATTTT	.	TRBV18	TRBJ1-5	TRBD1
CASSLAGTSRYNEQFF	TGTGCCAGCAGTTTAGCAGGGACTAGCAGATACAATGAGCAGTTCTTC	.	TRBV28	TRBJ2-1	TRBD2
CASSVTGNTIYF	TGTGCCAGCAGCGTCACTGGAAACACCATATATTTT	.	TRBV9	TRBJ1-3	.
CASSIAFSGTSGKYNEQFF	TGTGCCAGTAGTATAGCCTTTTCCGGGACTAGCGGGAAGTACAATGAGCAGTTCTTC	.	TRBV19	TRBJ2-1	TRBD2
CASSPPRTSGSSFPYEQYF	TGTGCCAGCAGCCCTCCTAGGACTAGCGGGAGTTCGTTCCCCTACGAGCAGTACTTC	.	TRBV28	TRBJ2-7	TRBD2
CASKTIIDGVGYTF	TGTGCCAGTAAGACGATCATAGACGGGGTTGGCTACACCTTC	.	TRBV19	TRBJ1-2	.
CASSPDRTYEQYF	TGTGCCAGCAGTCCGGACAGGACCTACGAGCAGTACTTC	.	TRBV4-2	TRBJ2-7	TRBD1
CATSRDLEGNEQFF	TGTGCCACCAGCAGAGACCTGGAAGGTAATGAGCAGTTCTTC	.	TRBV15	TRBJ2-1	.
CASTPRGGIGGTDTQYF	TGTGCCAGCACCCCCCGGGGCGGGATCGGGGGCACAGATACGCAGTATTTT	.	TRBV7-9	TRBJ2-3	.
CASSFDRGGQPQHF	TGTGCCAGCAGTTTTGACAGGGGCGGTCAGCCCCAGCATTTT	.	TRBV27	TRBJ1-5	TRBD1
CASSMAGTLTEAFF	TGTGCCAGTAGTATGGCTGGGACTCTCACTGAAGCTTTCTTT	.	TRBV19	TRBJ1-1	.
CASSLATSQGMNTEAFF	TGTGCCAGCAGCTTGGCGACGTCACAGGGCATGAACACTGAAGCTTTCTTT	.	TRBV5-6	TRBJ1-1	.
CASSDWGSPSTDTQYF	TGTGCCAGCAGTGACTGGGGCAGCCCTAGCACAGATACGCAGTATTTT	.	TRBV6-4	TRBJ2-3	.
CASSVTGGGNQPQHF	TGTGCCAGTAGTGTTACAGGGGGCGGCAATCAGCCCCAGCATTTT	.	TRBV19	TRBJ1-5	TRBD1
CASSKLAGGPNEQFF	TGTGCCAGCAGTAAACTAGCGGGAGGGCCCAATGAGCAGTTCTTC	once	TRBV27	TRBJ2-1	TRBD2
CASSFTGPGVEQFF	TGTGCCAGCAGCTTTACAGGACCCGGAGTAGAGCAGTTCTTC	.	TRBV5-4	TRBJ2-1	.
CASSFEDSGVNYGYTF	TGTGCCAGCAGCTTTGAGGATTCGGGGGTTAACTATGGCTACACCTTC	.	TRBV5-6	TRBJ1-2	.
CASSELGANQPQHF	TGTGCCAGCAGTGAATTGGGGGCAAATCAGCCCCAGCATTTT	.	TRBV6-1	TRBJ1-5	.
CASSLPGLAPNNEQFF	TGTGCCAGCAGCTTACCCGGACTAGCCCCAAACAATGAGCAGTTCTTC	.	TRBV5-4	TRBJ2-1	TRBD2
CATNSGSNYGYTF	TGTGCCACGAATTCCGGGAGCAACTATGGCTACACCTTC	few	TRBV2	TRBJ1-2	.
CASSQSSGRALYEQYF	TGTGCCAGCAGCCAATCTAGCGGGAGGGCCCTGTACGAGCAGTACTTC	.	TRBV28	TRBJ2-7	TRBD2
CASSRGTDGYEQYF	TGTGCCAGCAGCCGCGGGACAGATGGCTACGAGCAGTACTTC	.	TRBV6-5	TRBJ2-7	.
CASSFGQGGTDTQYF	TGTGCCAGCAGCTTCGGACAGGGAGGGACAGATACGCAGTATTTT	.	TRBV27	TRBJ2-3	.
CASSLEGQGDNGYTF	TGTGCCAGCAGTTTAGAGGGACAGGGGGATAATGGCTACACCTTC	.	TRBV28	TRBJ1-2	TRBD1
CASTAGARNTEAFF	TGTGCCAGCACGGCGGGGGCGAGGAACACTGAAGCTTTCTTT	.	TRBV14	TRBJ1-1	.
CASSQGGQGRYGYTF	TGTGCCAGCAGCCAGGGGGGACAGGGGAGGTATGGCTACACCTTC	few	TRBV4-2	TRBJ1-2	TRBD1
CASSLAGGLGYEQFF	TGTGCCAGCAGCTTAGCGGGAGGGCTCGGGTATGAGCAGTTCTTC	.	TRBV7-9	TRBJ2-1	TRBD2